This T cell receptor beta chain was sequenced for a study of T cell repertoires in cytomegalovirus infection. Study details: Selection of CMV epitopes for the study included recently identified HLA-C-restricted and well-studied HLA-B-restricted ones. It was the public TCR beta signatures that indicated both CMV infection and matching HLA type. General study findings and limits: Cumulative frequency of public TCR beta families picked out carriers of CMV plus the relevant HLA. The ex vivo response was dominated by HLA-C-restricted CMV-specific TCR beta clonotypes.

Worth noting for this clonotype: What it binds is not known.

TCRdb analysed the reads with MiXCR anew, one entry per CDR3 protein. Among about 500,000 distinct CDR3 sequences listed, 33% were seen once. CDR1 and CDR2 from the germline V gene are SGHNT and YYREEE (reference sequence). CDR3 length equals 17 residues. With V trimmed by 3 bases and J by 0 bases, 8 bases remained unmatched. Sequences were derived from cultured PBMCs, sampled from culture after CMV antigen stimulation. This receptor was taken from a human donor in good health (CMV status not recorded). Some clones in this sample may be carry-over from other donors' samples. The rearrangement uses TRBV5-4 and TRBJ2-2; 7 nucleotides agree with TRBD1. CDR3 protein: CASSSHRTGSNTGELFF. Here the CDR3 DNA reads TGTGCCAGCAGCTCCCATAGGACAGGTTCGAACACCGGGGAGCTGTTTTTT. Using reference TRBV5-4 and TRBJ2-2 for the parts outside the CDR3, the full variable domain is ETGVTQSPTHLIKTRGQQVTLRCSSQSGHNTVSWYQQALGQGPQFIFQYYREEENGRGNFPPRFSGLQFPNYSSELNVNALELDDSALYLCASSSHRTGSNTGELFFGEGSRLTVL.